This record looks at one T cell receptor (beta chain) sequence and its context. The germline V gene has CDR1 ENHRY and CDR2 SYGVKD. The ends were cut back, 6 bases at V and 6 bases at J, with 19 bases in the middle. The CDR3 is made up of 15 amino acids. Produced via immunoSEQ multiplex PCR; TCRdb's table is partial and in-frame only. The table lists about 60,000 clones, around nine tenths of them singletons. The record originates from a study of OX40 agonist ivuxolimab in advanced cancers. J is TRBJ2-3 and V is TRBV10-3; D is perhaps TRBD1 (6 bases). The TCR comes from an adult with an advanced solid tumor such as melanoma, head and neck, liver or kidney cancer. The specimen comprised CD4+ or CD8+ T cells sorted from blood, sampled in a trial of the OX40 agonist ivuxolimab. In nucleotides, the CDR3 is TGTGCCATCAGCACCGACAGGCCGATGAGGGATACGCAGTATTTT. Translated, it gives CAISTDRPMRDTQYF.